The following is a T cell receptor beta chain sequence with its context. Antigen: not known. This table comes from immunoSEQ multiplex PCR, and its TCRdb copy is limited to in-frame clones, with some not included. The sample shows about 85,000 clones, more than 85% of them seen only once. This sample is part of a study of T cell responses to AZD1222 COVID-19 vaccine. Whole-study results and caveats: Among spike-specific TCRs, nearly half reportedly target unmutated variant regions. Clonal diversity was possibly underestimated, and the donors were mostly white British, with more females. Among AZD1222 vaccinees, only six or seven were seropositive at baseline.

The CDR3 is 12 residues long. Germline assignment: CDR1 MDHEN and CDR2 SYDVKM. Trimming cost V 2 bases and J 8 bases, with 9 bases left between them. The chain is built from TRBV28 and TRBJ1-2, with D maybe TRBD1 (6 bases). This TCR was sampled from an adult who received the AZD1222 COVID-19 vaccine. The specimen was peripheral blood, collected 28 days after the second AZD1222 dose. In DNA, the CDR3 is TGTGCCAGCAGTTTACAGGGGCAGGGCTACACCTTC. Protein sequence: CASSLQGQGYTF.